The clone carrying this T cell receptor beta chain has just one count. The antigen remains undetermined. The Oncomine TCR Beta short-read assay was applied to DNA of cultured CD4+ T cells. TCRdb recomputed calls from the PCR reads with MiXCR, one row per CDR3 protein. The sample records 15,000 to 20,000 distinct CDR3 sequences, about half being singletons. These data come from a study of vaccination and CD4 T cells after COVID-19. Regarding the study as a whole: Spike mono-reactivity marked 304 of 307 vaccine-specific clones in convalescent patients.

Treatment denoted: approximately 9-day PBMC culture with coronavirus spike peptide pools or control peptides (ViraFEST assay). Each well held two million PBMCs in IL-2 (roughly 10 IU/ml) medium with approximately 9.2 ug/ml peptide pools. Trimming took 0 bases from V and 0 from J, leaving 18 bases between them. The CDR3 runs 19 residues. Looked up from germline, CDR1 is SGHVS and CDR2 is FQNEAQ. This chain connects TRBV7-8 to TRBJ1-5, with unresolved D. The sequence derives from a human donor who had recovered from COVID-19. Sequenced here: CD4+ T cells from blood, cultured in vitro, sampled before SARS-CoV-2 vaccination. DNA of the CDR3: TGTGCCAGCAGCTTAGCGATAATTTCGTGGCAGGATAGCAATCAGCCCCAGCATTTT. This codes for CASSLAIISWQDSNQPQHF.